This TCR beta chain was obtained from a study of regulatory T cells in long-lasting Graves disease (dated by TCRdb to 2020 to 2022). Some background on the complete study: To count as having persistent Graves' disease, a patient had to have received antithyroid drug treatment for over 5 years with TSH receptor autoantibodies remaining persistently positive. A total of around 35 samples underwent TCR sequencing, from roughly 13 patients with persistent Graves' disease and 20 or so patients with newly diagnosed Graves' disease. The study was registered as a clinical trial and conducted in China. Persistent Graves' disease patients in the clinical cohort had taken antithyroid drugs for approximately 10 years on average. Peripheral blood TCR sequencing and RNA sequencing compared persistent Graves' disease patients with newly diagnosed Graves' disease patients. On the study overall, not on this receptor specifically: Sequencing and analysis were restricted to the TCR beta chain. The authors acknowledged the small sample size as a limitation that may reduce accuracy. Because the primary lesion, thyroid tissue, could not be accessed, the study looked at peripheral blood alone. Persistent Graves' disease patients showed lower TCR Shannon entropy and fewer highly expanded clones than newly diagnosed patients, suggesting clonal expansion. TRBV28, TRBJ1-2 and TRBJ2-5 were preferentially used in persistent disease, while TRBV20-1 and TRBJ2-1 were favored in newly diagnosed disease. Persistent patients shared more public clonotypes among themselves (2,741) than newly diagnosed patients did (more than 950).

This sample's time point label indicates: persistent/refractory GD, antithyroid drugs over 5 years with positive TRAb. For both TCR sequencing and RNA sequencing, RNA was extracted from PBMCs in TRIzol. The diagnosis of Graves' disease was made according to American Thyroid Association guidelines. The patients came from an endocrinology department in Xi'an, China. Each patient gave approximately 10 milliliters of peripheral blood, collected in an EDTA anticoagulant tube. Ficoll Paque Plus density gradient separation was used to isolate PBMCs, and no further T cell sorting was performed. An Agilent 2100 Bioanalyzer and agarose gel were used to assess RNA quality, and a NanoDrop 2000 was used to measure RNA concentration. Relative to germline, V is 2 bases shorter and J is 5 bases shorter, with 10 bases between their ends. The germline V gene encodes CDR1 MNHEY and CDR2 SVGEGT. The CDR3, cysteine through phenylalanine, is 14 amino acids long. The entry retains the CDR3 DNA only, 42 bases that are in frame from base 1.

This clonotype was seen many times. Its antigen is unknown. No base-level quality is on record; no much larger clone is a single base apart. Library generation was performed with multiplex PCR. Sequencing was performed on an Illumina HiSeq 4000. TCR beta libraries were built with iRepertoire HTBI primers and Arm-PCR amplification of CDR3 regions. PCR products were gel purified before sequencing. The authors' pipeline ran thus. Gene usage analysis of CDR3 amino acid clonotypes relied on the roughly 58 TRBV and 14 TRBJ segments identified across samples. Filtered high-quality paired reads were merged into contigs using COPE and FqMerger. Contigs were aligned with BLAST to IMGT TRBV, TRBD and TRBJ reference genes, and CDR3 was defined per IMGT. Any clonotype with a frequency above 0.1% was counted as a highly expanded clone. Shannon entropy served as the measure of repertoire diversity, while the Gini coefficient captured V-J evenness. Public clonotypes were defined as clonotypes shared by more than one individual. Clones were called with MiXCR by TCRdb after fastp trimmed the public reads at Q25, and only in-frame beta chains were retained. When rows share a CDR3 protein, they turn into one entry using the most common DNA and genes. For this entry, the V and J calls and clone size follow TCRdb and not the study's own pipeline. This sample comprises a few hundred thousand distinct CDR3 sequences, around a fifth of them detected only once. The top ten hold about 6.6% of the sample.

The sequence derives from a female donor with Graves disease. In this chain, TRBV6-2 or TRBV6-3 is recombined with TRBJ1-5, and TRBD1 may be the D gene, going by 5 matching bases. Source: peripheral blood mononuclear cells (PBMCs), taken when the disease was refractory, from a patient treated with antithyroid drugs. The CDR3 has the sequence CASSYKGPYQPQHF. The DNA sequence is given as TGTGCCAGCAGTTACAAGGGACCCTATCAGCCCCAGCATTTT.